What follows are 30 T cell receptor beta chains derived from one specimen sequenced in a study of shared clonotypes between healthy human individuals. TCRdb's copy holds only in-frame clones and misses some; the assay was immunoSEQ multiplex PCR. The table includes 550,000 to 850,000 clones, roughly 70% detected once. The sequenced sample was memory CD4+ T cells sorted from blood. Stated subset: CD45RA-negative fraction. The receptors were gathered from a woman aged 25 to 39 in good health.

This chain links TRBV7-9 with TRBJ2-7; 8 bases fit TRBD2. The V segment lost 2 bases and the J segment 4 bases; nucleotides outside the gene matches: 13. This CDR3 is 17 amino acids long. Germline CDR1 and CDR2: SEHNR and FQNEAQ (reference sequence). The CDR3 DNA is TGTGCCAGCAGCTTACGGGACGTTGCAGCGGGAGTTTACGAGCAGTACTTC. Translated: CASSLRDVAAGVYEQYF.

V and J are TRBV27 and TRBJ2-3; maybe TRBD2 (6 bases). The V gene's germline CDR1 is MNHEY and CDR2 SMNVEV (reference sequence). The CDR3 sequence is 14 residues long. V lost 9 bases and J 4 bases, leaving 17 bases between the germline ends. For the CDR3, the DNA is TGTGCCAGTACCCGATGGGGGGTTGCAGATACGCAGTATTTT. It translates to CASTRWGVADTQYF.

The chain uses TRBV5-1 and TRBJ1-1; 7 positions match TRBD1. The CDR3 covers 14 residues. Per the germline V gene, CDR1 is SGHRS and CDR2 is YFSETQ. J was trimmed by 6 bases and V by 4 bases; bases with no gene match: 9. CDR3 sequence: CASSPRGAGAEAFF. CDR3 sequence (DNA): TGCGCCAGCAGCCCCAGGGGGGCGGGGGCTGAAGCTTTCTTT.

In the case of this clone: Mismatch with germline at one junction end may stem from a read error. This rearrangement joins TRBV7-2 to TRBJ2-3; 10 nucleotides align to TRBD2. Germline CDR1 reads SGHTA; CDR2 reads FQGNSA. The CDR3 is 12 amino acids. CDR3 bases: TGTGCCAGCAGCTTAAATAAGCGGGAGGGGGATTTT. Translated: CASSLNKREGDF.

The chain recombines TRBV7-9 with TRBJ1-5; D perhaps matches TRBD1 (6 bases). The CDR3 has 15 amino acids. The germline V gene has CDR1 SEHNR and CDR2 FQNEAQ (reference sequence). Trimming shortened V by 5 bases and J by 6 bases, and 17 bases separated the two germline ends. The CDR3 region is CASSRRDIVGQPQHF. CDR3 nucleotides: TGTGCCAGCAGCAGACGGGACATAGTCGGTCAGCCCCAGCATTTT.

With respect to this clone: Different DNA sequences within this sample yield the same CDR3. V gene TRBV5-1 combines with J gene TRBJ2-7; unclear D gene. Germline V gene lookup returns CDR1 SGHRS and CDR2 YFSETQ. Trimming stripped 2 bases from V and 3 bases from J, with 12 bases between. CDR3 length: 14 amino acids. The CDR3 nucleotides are TGCGCCAGCAGCTTAAGTGGACGGTACTACGAGCAGTACTTC. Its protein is CASSLSGRYYEQYF.

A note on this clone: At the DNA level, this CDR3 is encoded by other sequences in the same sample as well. The CDR3 DNA follows: TGCGCCAGCAGACCCGGGACGGCGAACACCGGGGAGCTGTTTTTT. Translation gives CASRPGTANTGELFF. The rearrangement joins TRBV5-1 to TRBJ2-2, with D tentatively TRBD1 or TRBD2 (5 bases each). The length of the CDR3 is 15 residues. Germline-derived CDR1 and CDR2 are SGHRS and YFSETQ. The V gene lost 5 bases and the J gene lost 0 bases, with 11 bases spanning the gap.

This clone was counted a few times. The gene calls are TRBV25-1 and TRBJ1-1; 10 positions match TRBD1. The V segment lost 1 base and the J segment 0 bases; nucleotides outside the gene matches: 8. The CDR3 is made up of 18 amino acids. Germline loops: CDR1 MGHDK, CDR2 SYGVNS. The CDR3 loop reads CASSEFSPGQGLNTEAFF. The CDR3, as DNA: TGTGCCAGCAGTGAATTTTCTCCGGGACAGGGGCTGAACACTGAAGCTTTCTTT. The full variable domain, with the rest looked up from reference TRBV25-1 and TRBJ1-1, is EADIYQTPRYLVIGTGKKITLECSQTMGHDKMYWYQQDPGMELHLIHYSYGVNSTEKGDLSSESTVSRIRTEHFPLTLESARPSHTSQYLCASSEFSPGQGLNTEAFFGQGTRLTVV.

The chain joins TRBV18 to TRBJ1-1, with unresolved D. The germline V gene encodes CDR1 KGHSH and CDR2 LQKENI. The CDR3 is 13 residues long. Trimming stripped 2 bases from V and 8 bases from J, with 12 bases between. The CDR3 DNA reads TGTGCCAGCTCACCATATACCTCAGCCGAAGCTTTCTTT. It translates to CASSPYTSAEAFF.

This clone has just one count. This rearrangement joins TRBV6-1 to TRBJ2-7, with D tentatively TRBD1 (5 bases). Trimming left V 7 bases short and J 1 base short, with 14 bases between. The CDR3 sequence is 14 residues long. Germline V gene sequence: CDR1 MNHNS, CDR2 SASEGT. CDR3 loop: CASKRGQSSYEQYF. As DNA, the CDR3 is TGTGCCAGCAAAAGGGGCCAGTCGTCCTACGAGCAGTACTTC.

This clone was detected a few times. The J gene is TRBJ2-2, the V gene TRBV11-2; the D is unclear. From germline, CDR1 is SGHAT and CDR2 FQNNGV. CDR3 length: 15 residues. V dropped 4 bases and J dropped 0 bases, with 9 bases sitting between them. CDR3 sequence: CASSSRASNTGELFF. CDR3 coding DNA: TGTGCCAGCAGCTCCCGGGCATCGAACACCGGGGAGCTGTTTTTT.

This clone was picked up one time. The CDR3 nucleotides read TGTGCCAGCAGTTACTCGTCGGTGGGACGGGAGGTCGAGCAGTACTTC. Translated: CASSYSSVGREVEQYF. The genes are TRBV6-5 and TRBJ2-7; 7 bases align to TRBD2. The CDR3 covers 16 residues. V was pared by 0 bases and J by 6 bases, with 11 bases of the junction left unmatched. Germline V lookup: CDR1 MNHEY, CDR2 SVGAGI.

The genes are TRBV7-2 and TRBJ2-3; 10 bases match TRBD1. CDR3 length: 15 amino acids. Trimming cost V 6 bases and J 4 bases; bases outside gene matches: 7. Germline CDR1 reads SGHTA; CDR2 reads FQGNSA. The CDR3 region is CASRLGGTGADTQYF. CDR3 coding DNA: TGTGCCAGCAGGCTGGGCGGGACAGGGGCAGATACGCAGTATTTT.

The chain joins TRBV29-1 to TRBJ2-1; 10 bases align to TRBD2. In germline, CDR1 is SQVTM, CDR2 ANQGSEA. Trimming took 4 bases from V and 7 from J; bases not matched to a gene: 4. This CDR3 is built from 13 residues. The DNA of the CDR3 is TGCAGCGTTGCCACTAGCGGGGAGAATGAGCAGTTCTTC. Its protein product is CSVATSGENEQFF.

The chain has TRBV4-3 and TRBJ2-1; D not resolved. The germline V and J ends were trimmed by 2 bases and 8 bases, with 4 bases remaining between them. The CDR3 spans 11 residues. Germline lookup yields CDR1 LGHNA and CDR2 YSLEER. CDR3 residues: CASSQRDEQFF. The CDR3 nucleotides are TGCGCCAGCAGCCAAAGGGATGAGCAGTTCTTC.

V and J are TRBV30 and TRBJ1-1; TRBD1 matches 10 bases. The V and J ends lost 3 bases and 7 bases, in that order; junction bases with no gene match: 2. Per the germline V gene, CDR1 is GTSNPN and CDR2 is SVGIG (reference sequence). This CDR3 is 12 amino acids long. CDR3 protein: CAWSGTGVEAFF. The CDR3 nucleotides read TGTGCCTGGAGCGGGACAGGGGTTGAAGCTTTCTTT.

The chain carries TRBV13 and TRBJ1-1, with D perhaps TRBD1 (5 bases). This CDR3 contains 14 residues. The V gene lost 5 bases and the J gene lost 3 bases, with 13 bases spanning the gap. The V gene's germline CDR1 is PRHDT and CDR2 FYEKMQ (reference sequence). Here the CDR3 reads CASSPDTGYTEAFF. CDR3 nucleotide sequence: TGTGCCAGCAGCCCAGATACAGGATACACTGAAGCTTTCTTT.

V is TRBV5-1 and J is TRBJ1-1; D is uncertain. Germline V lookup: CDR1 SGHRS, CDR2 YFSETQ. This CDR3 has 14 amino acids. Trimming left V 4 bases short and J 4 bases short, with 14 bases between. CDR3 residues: CASSPTTGFTEAFF. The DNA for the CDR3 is TGCGCCAGCAGCCCGACGACGGGTTTCACTGAAGCTTTCTTT.

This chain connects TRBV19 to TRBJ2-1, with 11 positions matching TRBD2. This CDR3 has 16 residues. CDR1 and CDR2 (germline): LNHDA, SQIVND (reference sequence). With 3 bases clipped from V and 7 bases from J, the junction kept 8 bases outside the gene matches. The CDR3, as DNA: TGTGCCAGTAGTATGGCCGGGACTAGCGGAAAGAATGAGCAGTTCTTC. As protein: CASSMAGTSGKNEQFF. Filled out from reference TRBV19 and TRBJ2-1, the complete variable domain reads DGGITQSPKYLFRKEGQNVTLSCEQNLNHDAMYWYRQDPGQGLRLIYYSQIVNDFQKGDIAEGYSVSREKKESFPLTVTSAQKNPTAFYLCASSMAGTSGKNEQFFGPGTRLTVL.

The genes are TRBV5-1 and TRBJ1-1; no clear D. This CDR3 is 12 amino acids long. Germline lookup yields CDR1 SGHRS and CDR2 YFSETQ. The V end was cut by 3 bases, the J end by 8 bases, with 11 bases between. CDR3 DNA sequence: TGCGCCAGCAGCTCAAATGGTAACGAAGCTTTCTTT. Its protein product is CASSSNGNEAFF.

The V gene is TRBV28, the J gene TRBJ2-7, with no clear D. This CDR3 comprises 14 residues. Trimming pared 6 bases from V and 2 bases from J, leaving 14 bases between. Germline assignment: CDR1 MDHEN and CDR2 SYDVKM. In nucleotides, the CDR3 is TGTGCCAGCAGCAACCACGTGGGAACCTACGAGCAGTACTTC. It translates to CASSNHVGTYEQYF.

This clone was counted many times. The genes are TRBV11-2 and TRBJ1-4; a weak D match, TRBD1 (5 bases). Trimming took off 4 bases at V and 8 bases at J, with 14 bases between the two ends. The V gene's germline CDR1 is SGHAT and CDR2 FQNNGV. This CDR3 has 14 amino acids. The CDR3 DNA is TGTGCCAGCAGCTCGTCAGGGAATAGGGAAAAACTGTTTTTT. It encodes CASSSSGNREKLFF. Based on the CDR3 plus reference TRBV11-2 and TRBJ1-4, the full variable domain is EAGVAQSPRYKIIEKRQSVAFWCNPISGHATLYWYQQILGQGPKLLIQFQNNGVVDDSQLPKDRFSAERLKGVDSTLKIQPAKLEDSAVYLCASSSSGNREKLFFGSGTQLSVL.

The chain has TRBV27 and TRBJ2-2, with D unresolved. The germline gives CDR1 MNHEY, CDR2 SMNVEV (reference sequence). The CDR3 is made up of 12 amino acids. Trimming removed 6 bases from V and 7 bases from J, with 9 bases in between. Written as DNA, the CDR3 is TGTGCCAGCAGACAGTTAAACGGGGAGCTGTTTTTT. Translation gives CASRQLNGELFF.

CDR3 residues: CASSRPHGTKLAYEQYF. DNA for the CDR3: TGTGCCAGCAGCCGACCCCACGGGACAAAACTAGCGTACGAGCAGTACTTC. The gene calls are TRBV5-6 and TRBJ2-7, with D maybe TRBD2 (7 bases). The germline V gene encodes CDR1 SGHDT and CDR2 YYEEEE. This CDR3 spans 17 amino acids. V lost 4 bases, J lost 4 bases, and 24 bases lay in between.

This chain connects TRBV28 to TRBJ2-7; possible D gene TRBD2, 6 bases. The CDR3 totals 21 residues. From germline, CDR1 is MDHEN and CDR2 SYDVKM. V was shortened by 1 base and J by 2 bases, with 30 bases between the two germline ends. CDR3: CASSLFNDIIAETETAYEQYF. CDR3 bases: TGTGCCAGCAGTTTATTCAACGACATAATAGCGGAAACGGAAACTGCCTACGAGCAGTACTTC. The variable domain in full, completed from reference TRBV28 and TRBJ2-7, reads DVKVTQSSRYLVKRTGEKVFLECVQDMDHENMFWYRQDPGLGLRLIYFSYDVKMKEKGDIPEGYSVSREKKERFSLILESASTNQTSMYLCASSLFNDIIAETETAYEQYFGPGTRLTVT.

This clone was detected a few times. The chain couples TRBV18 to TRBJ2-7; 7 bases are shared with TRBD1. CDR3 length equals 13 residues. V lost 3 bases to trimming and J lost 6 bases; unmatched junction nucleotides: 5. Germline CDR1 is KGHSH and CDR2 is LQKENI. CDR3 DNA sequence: TGTGCCAGCTCACCGGGACAGAATCGCGAGCAGTACTTC. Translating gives CASSPGQNREQYF.

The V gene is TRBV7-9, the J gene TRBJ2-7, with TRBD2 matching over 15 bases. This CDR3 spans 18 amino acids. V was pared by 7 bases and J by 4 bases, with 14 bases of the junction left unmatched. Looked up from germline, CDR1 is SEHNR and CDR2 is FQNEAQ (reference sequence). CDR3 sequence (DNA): TGTGCCAGCACCTTGGGACTAGCGGGAGGAAATCTCCGGTACGAGCAGTACTTC. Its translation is CASTLGLAGGNLRYEQYF.

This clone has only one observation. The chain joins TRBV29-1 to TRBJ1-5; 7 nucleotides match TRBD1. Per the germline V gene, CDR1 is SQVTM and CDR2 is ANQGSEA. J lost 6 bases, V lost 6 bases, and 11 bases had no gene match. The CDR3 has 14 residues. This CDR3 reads CSVGDRAIGQPQHF. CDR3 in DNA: TGCAGCGTCGGCGACAGGGCCATCGGTCAGCCCCAGCATTTT.

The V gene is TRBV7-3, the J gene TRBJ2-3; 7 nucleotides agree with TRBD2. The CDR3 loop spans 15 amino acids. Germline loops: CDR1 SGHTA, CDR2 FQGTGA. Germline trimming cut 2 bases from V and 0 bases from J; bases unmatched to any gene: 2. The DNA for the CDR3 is TGTGCCAGCAGCTTAGTTAGCGGGAGCACAGATACGCAGTATTTT. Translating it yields CASSLVSGSTDTQYF.

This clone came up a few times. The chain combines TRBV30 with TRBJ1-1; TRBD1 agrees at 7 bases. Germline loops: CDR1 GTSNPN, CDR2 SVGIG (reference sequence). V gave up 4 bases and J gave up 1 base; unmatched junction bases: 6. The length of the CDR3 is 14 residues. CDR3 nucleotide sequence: TGTGCCTGGATATTTGGACAGGCGAACACTGAAGCTTTCTTT. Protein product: CAWIFGQANTEAFF.